This T cell receptor (beta chain) was sequenced in a study of OX40 agonist ivuxolimab in advanced cancers. On the study more broadly: Patients receiving dose escalation had hepatocellular carcinoma, melanoma, renal cell or head and neck cancer. The study reported partial responses in three patients: one hepatocellular carcinoma, two cutaneous melanoma.

The protocol was immunoSEQ multiplex PCR, while the TCRdb copy is restricted to in-frame clones and leaves out a portion. Of around 60,000 clones detected, 80% to 95% appear once; the ten largest clones hold roughly 25%. This clone was observed a single time. The TCR was taken from an adult with an advanced solid tumor such as melanoma, head and neck, liver or kidney cancer. The sample consisted of CD4+ or CD8+ T cells sorted from blood, taken in a trial of the OX40 agonist ivuxolimab.

CDR3 protein: CASSHNRGYNSPLHF. CDR3 in DNA: TGCGCCAGCAGTCATAACCGGGGCTATAATTCACCCCTCCACTTT. The chain employs TRBV23-1 and TRBJ1-6; D remains unclear. TRBV23-1 is an open reading frame, and its role is uncertain. Between the trimmed V and J ends, which lost 3 bases and 3 bases, there was a span of 9 bases. The CDR3 spans 15 residues.